The sequence of this TCR beta chain was determined in a study of CD8+ T cells in alopecia areata. Study background: Oral tofacitinib (5 to 10 mg twice daily) was administered to treated patients. The study gave tofacitinib for 6 to 18 months, then 6 months off drug.

Reverse transcribed after extraction, RNA yielded cDNA as the sequencing template. Repertoires were generated with immunoSEQ multiplex PCR, while TCRdb's copy carries only in-frame clones and drops some. The sample consists of approximately 180,000 clones, just under 60% of them appearing once. PBMCs served as the source from which CD4+ and CD8+ T cells were sorted. From germline, CDR1 is SGHDT and CDR2 YYEEEE. This CDR3 has 16 amino acids. Trimming took off 6 bases at V and 4 bases at J, with 19 bases between the two ends. In this sample, this clone turned up a few times. The receptor was derived from a human donor with alopecia areata. The material was CD4+ T cells sorted from blood, obtained at week 0. The rearrangement links TRBV5-6 to TRBJ2-2; a possible D gene is TRBD1 (6 bases). The CDR3 loop is CASNPTGEGGTGELFF. In DNA, the CDR3 is TGTGCCAGCAACCCGACTGGGGAAGGGGGCACCGGGGAGCTGTTTTTT.